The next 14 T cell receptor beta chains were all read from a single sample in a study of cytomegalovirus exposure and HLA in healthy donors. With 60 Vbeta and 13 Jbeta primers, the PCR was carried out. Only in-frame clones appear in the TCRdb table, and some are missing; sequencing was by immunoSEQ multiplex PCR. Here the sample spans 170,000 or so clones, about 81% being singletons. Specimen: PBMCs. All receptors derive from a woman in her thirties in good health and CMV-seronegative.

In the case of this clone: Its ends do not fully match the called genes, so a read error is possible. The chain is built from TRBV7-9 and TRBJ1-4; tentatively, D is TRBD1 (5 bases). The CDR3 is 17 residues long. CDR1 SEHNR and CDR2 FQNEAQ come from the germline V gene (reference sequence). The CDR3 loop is CSSSSQPQGHTNEKLFF. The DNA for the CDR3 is TGTTCCAGCAGCTCCCAGCCGCAGGGTCACACTAATGAAAAACTGTTTTTT.

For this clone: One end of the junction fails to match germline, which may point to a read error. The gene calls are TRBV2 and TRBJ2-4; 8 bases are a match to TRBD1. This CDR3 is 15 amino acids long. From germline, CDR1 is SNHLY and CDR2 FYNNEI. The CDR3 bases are TGTGCCAGCAGTGAGCAGGGGGCGATCAAAAACAGTCAGTACTTC. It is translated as CASSEQGAIKNSQYF.

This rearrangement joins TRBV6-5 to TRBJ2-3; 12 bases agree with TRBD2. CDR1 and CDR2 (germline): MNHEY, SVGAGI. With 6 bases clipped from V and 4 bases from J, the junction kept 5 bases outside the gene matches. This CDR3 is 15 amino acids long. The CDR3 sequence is CASSASGGAPDTQYF. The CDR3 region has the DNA TGTGCCAGCAGCGCTAGCGGGGGGGCCCCAGATACGCAGTATTTT.

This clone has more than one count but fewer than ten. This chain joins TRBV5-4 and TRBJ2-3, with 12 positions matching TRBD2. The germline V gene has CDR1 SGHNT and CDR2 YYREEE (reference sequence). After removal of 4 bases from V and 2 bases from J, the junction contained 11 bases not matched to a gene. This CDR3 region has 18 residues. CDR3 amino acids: CASSPGTSGPQITDTQYF. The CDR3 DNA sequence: TGTGCCAGCAGCCCTGGGACTAGCGGGCCCCAAATCACAGATACGCAGTATTTT. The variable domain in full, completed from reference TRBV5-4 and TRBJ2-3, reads ETGVTQSPTHLIKTRGQQVTLRCSSQSGHNTVSWYQQALGQGPQFIFQYYREEENGRGNFPPRFSGLQFPNYSSELNVNALELDDSALYLCASSPGTSGPQITDTQYFGPGTRLTVL.

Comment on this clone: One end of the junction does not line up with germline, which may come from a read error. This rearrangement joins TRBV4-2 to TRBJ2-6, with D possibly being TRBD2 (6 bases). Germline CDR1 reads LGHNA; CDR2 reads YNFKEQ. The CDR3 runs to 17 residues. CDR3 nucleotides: TGTGCCAGCAGCCAAGGGGAGGTGGGTACTGGGGCCAACGGCCTGACTTTC. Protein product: CASSQGEVGTGANGLTF.

CDR3 bases: TGTGCCAGCAGCTCGGGACTAGCGGGAGGCTACGAGCAGTACTTC. This sequence encodes CASSSGLAGGYEQYF. The V call is TRBV5-4, the J call TRBJ2-7, with TRBD2 identical over 15 bases. This CDR3 is built from 15 residues. CDR1 is SGHNT and CDR2 is YYREEE in the germline V gene (reference sequence). V lost 3 bases to trimming and J lost 3 bases; unmatched junction nucleotides: 1.

CDR3 bases: TGCAGCGTTGAGACAGGGTATACTGAAGCTTTCTTT. Translating it yields CSVETGYTEAFF. The genes are TRBV29-1 and TRBJ1-1; 7 nucleotides match TRBD1. The CDR3 consists of 12 residues. Germline V CDR1 and CDR2: SQVTM, ANQGSEA. The junction had 3 bases not matched to a gene; V was cut back by 3 bases and J by 5 bases.

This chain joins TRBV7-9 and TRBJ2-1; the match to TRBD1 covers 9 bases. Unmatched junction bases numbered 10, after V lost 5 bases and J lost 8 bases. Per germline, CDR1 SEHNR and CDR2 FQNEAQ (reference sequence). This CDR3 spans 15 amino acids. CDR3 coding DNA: TGTGCCAGCAGCCCGCCGGGACAGGGTTCGGATGAGCAGTTCTTC. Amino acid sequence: CASSPPGQGSDEQFF.

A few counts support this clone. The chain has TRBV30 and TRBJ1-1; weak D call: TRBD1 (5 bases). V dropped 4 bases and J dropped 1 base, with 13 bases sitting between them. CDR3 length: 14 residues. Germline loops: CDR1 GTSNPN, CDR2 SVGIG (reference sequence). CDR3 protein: CAWISAGRNTEAFF. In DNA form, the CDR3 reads TGTGCCTGGATTAGTGCAGGGCGGAACACTGAAGCTTTCTTT.

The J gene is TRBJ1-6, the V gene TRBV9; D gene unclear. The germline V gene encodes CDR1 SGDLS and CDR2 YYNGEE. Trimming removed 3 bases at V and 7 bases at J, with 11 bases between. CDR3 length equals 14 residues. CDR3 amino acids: CASSASLGNSPLHF. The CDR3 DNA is TGTGCCAGCAGCGCCTCGCTGGGCAATTCACCCCTCCACTTT.

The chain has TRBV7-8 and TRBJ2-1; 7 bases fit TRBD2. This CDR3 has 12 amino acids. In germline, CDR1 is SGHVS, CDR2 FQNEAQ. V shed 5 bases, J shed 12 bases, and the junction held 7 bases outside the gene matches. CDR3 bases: TGTGCCAGCAGCGACGAAGGACTAGTGCAGTTCTTC. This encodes CASSDEGLVQFF.

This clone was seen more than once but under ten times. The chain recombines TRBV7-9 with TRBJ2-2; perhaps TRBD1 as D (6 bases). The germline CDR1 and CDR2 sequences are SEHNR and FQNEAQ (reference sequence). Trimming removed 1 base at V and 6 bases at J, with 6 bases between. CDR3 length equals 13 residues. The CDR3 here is CASSLEGAGELFF. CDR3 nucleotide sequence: TGTGCCAGCAGCTTAGAGGGGGCCGGGGAGCTGTTTTTT. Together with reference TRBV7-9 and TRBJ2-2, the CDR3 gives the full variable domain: DTGVSQNPRHKITKRGQNVTFRCDPISEHNRLYWYRQTLGQGPEFLTYFQNEAQLEKSRLLSDRFSAERPKGSFSTLEIQRTEQGDSAMYLCASSLEGAGELFFGEGSRLTVL.

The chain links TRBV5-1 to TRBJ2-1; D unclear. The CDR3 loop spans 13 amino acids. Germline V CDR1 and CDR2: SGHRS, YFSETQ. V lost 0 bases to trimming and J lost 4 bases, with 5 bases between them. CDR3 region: CASSLDSYNEQFF. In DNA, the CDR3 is TGCGCCAGCAGCTTGGACAGTTACAATGAGCAGTTCTTC.

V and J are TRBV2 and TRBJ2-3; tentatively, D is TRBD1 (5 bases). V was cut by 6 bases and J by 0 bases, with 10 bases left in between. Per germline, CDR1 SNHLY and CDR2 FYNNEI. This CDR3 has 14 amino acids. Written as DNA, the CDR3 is TGTGCCAGCAGGGACGACAGCAGCACAGATACGCAGTATTTT. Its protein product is CASRDDSSTDTQYF.